The present T cell receptor (beta chain) was sequenced within a study of cytomegalovirus exposure and HLA in healthy donors. Per germline, CDR1 MNHEY and CDR2 SVGAGI. This CDR3 has 11 amino acids. The ends were cut back, 4 bases at V and 8 bases at J, with 8 bases in the middle. The PCR contained 60 Vbeta and 13 Jbeta primers. Sequenced by immunoSEQ multiplex PCR; TCRdb stores in-frame clones only, minus some. Reported are roughly 71,000 clones; the ten largest clones contain about 4.5%. The chain carries TRBV6-5 and TRBJ1-1; TRBD1 might be the D (6 bases). Material: PBMCs. The TCR sequence derives from a woman between 35 and 50 years old in good health and CMV-seropositive. This chain's CDR3 is CASSWGREAFF. The CDR3 region has the DNA TGTGCCAGCAGTTGGGGGCGCGAAGCTTTCTTT.